The clone carrying this TCR beta chain was detected ten times or more. Its cognate antigen is unknown. The germline gives CDR1 DFQATT, CDR2 SNEGSKA (reference sequence). The CDR3 covers 14 residues. V lost 4 bases to trimming and J lost 1 base; unmatched junction nucleotides: 4. This record comes from a study of T-cell reconstitution after alpha-beta-depleted transplantation in children. Overall study results and limits: The origin of high day-60 TCRbeta diversity in some patients lay in surviving recipient T cells and thymic progenitors.

A TCRbeta library incorporating unique molecular identifiers was prepared. TCRdb ran MiXCR on the PCR reads and lists one entry per CDR3 protein. The profile shows 25,000 to 30,000 distinct CDR3 sequences, over 15% of them singletons. V gene TRBV20-1 combines with J gene TRBJ2-4; 7 nucleotides line up with TRBD1. This specimen consisted of PBMCs, mostly from graft donor cells, obtained 60 days after TCRalphabeta/CD19-depleted stem cell transplant. The sequence was collected from a male patient between 2 and 10 years old who had a stem cell transplant for acute lymphoblastic leukemia, so the T cells may come from the graft donor. DNA of the CDR3: TGCAGTGCTACTACAGGGGTTGCCAAAAACATTCAGTACTTC. Translation gives CSATTGVAKNIQYF.